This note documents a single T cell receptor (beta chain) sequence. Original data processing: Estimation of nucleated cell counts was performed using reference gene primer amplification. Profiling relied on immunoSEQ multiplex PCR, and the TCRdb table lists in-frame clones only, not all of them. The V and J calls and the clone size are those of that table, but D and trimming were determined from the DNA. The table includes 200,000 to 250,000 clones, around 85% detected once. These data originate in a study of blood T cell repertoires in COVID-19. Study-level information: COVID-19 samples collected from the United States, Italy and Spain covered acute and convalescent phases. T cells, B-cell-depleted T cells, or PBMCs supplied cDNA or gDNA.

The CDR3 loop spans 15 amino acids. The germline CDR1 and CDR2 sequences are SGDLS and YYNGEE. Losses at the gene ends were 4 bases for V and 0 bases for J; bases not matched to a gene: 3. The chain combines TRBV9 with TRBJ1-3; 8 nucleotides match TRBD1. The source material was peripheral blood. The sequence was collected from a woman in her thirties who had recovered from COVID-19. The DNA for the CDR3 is TGTGCCAGCAGCATTGGGACAGGCTCTGGAAACACCATATATTTT. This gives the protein CASSIGTGSGNTIYF. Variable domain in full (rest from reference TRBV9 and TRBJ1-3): DSGVTQTPKHLITATGQRVTLRCSPRSGDLSVYWYQQSLDQGLQFLIQYYNGEERAKGNILERFSAQQFPDLHSELNLSSLELGDSALYFCASSIGTGSGNTIYFGEGSWLTVV.